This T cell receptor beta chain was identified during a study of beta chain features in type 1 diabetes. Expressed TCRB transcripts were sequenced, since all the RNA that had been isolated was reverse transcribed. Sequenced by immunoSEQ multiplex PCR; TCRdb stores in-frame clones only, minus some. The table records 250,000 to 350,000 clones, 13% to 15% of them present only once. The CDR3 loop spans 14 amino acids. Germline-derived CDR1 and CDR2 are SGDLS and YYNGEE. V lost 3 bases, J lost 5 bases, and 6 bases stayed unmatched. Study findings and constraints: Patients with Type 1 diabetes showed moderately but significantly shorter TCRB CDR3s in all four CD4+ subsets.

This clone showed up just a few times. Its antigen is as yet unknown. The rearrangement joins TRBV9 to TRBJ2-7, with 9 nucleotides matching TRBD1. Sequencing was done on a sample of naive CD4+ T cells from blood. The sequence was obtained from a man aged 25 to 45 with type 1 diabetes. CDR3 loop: CASSARDRADEQYF. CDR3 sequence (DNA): TGTGCCAGCAGCGCCCGGGACAGGGCCGACGAGCAGTACTTC.